This T cell receptor beta chain was captured in a study of early T cells in non-severe SARS-CoV-2 infection. In the study overall: It was bulk RNA from unsorted whole blood that was sequenced, and the chains were unpaired.

Study results and limitations: Clonotype matching in VDJdb favored anti-spike CD8 responses and did not capture private and CD4 specificities.

Attachment of unique molecular identifiers to individual cDNA molecules was performed. MiXCR, run by TCRdb on the 5' RACE reads, gives a single entry per CDR3 protein. The data hold around 86,000 distinct CDR3 sequences, with roughly 14% observed a single time. Germline values: CDR1 MNHEY, CDR2 SVGAGI. Trimming removed 6 bases from V and 0 bases from J; junction bases left unmatched: 4. The CDR3 covers 15 residues. This clonotype was picked up a small number of times. Its antigen is undetermined. The V gene is TRBV6-5, the J gene TRBJ1-3; TRBD1 matches 8 bases. Input material: whole blood. The sequence derives from an adult who was a healthcare worker with PCR-confirmed SARS-CoV-2 infection or an uninfected control (not recorded which). CDR3 DNA sequence: TGTGCCAGCAGGACAGGGGCACACTCTGGAAACACCATATATTTT. Translating gives CASRTGAHSGNTIYF.